This T cell receptor (beta chain) was captured in a study of OX40 agonist ivuxolimab in advanced cancers. The data were produced by immunoSEQ multiplex PCR, yet TCRdb's version contains in-frame clones alone and is incomplete. Among about 80,000 clones listed, roughly nine tenths were seen once. Germline CDR1 and CDR2: SGHAT and FQDESV (reference sequence). CDR3 length: 12 residues. The V gene lost 5 bases and the J gene lost 1 base, with 5 bases spanning the gap. This sequence joins TRBV11-1 and TRBJ1-1; no definite D call. The TCR comes from an adult with an advanced solid tumor such as melanoma, head and neck, liver or kidney cancer. Material: CD4+ or CD8+ T cells sorted from blood, obtained in a trial of the OX40 agonist ivuxolimab. CDR3 coding DNA: TGTGCCAGCAGCCGGAGGAACACTGAAGCTTTCTTT. Protein product: CASSRRNTEAFF.